This entry is about one T cell receptor beta chain. This clone has more than one count but fewer than ten. The specificity of this receptor is unknown. Base-call qualities are not available, and no considerably larger clone is one nucleotide away. The cohort consisted of some 730 healthy bone marrow donors. All cohort members were sampled while nominally healthy, although unrecorded immune exposures were likely present. The donor was CMV seronegative and was included in the group of approximately 350 seronegative cohort members. A peripheral blood sample was provided by each donor, and peripheral blood mononuclear cells were used for TCR beta sequencing. The Qiagen DNeasy Blood Extraction Kit was used to extract genomic DNA from the blood cell samples. This sample is drawn from a study of cytomegalovirus exposure and HLA in healthy donors (dated by TCRdb to the late 2010s). About the study as a whole: An earlier analysis of around 600 of the donors reported more than 250 Gb of sequence data and 120 million or so unique TCR beta sequences from around 200 million T cells. Of the roughly 410 genotyped donors, more than 75% were placed in the genetic ancestry cluster associated with self-reported Caucasian donors. The number of typed donors differed by locus: 629-630 for A, B, C, DRB1 and DQB1; 500 to 550 for DQA1; 606 for DPA1; and about 470 for DPB1. An earlier analysis of about 600 of the donors used high-throughput TCR beta sequencing to judge whether each TCR beta V gene segment behaved as functional or pseudogenic. Across 398 genotyped donors of the cohort, an average of approximately 220,000 unique TCR beta nucleotide sequences per donor were sequenced, and 15% to 20% of those sequences were non-productive. Donor age, sex, ethnicity and CMV serostatus were compiled alongside the repertoire data. About 300 gigabases of sequencing data and around 85 million unique TCR sequences made up an early release that covered roughly 670 HLA-typed donors. The study aimed to test whether cataloging public T cell receptors could reveal signatures of past pathogen exposure. Both class I and class II loci were covered by HLA typing, at four-digit resolution. To study patterns of TCR occurrence, a later analysis re-analyzed previously published TCR beta repertoires from several hundred donors and added high-resolution HLA genotyping. Every discovery cohort repertoire had been produced on one sequencing platform. About 5 DR-DQ haplotypes were handled as single units for association and clustering, since linkage in the cohort was strong. A later genetic analysis took genome-wide SNP genotypes for 398 of the 666 donors and used that subset as a discovery cohort. In the later analysis, no new phenotypic data were used to find candidate immune exposures; instead, reliance was placed on TCR beta sequences and their occurrence across donors. The study used immunosequencing to profile the T cell repertoires of 666 subjects and linked those repertoires to cytomegalovirus serostatus. To predict cytomegalovirus infection status, the study brought together high-throughput TCR immunosequencing, statistical association of individual TCRs with disease status, and machine learning. A separate validation cohort of roughly 130 different subjects was used in addition to the 666-subject first cohort.

The germline V gene provides CDR1 LGHNT and CDR2 FRNRAP. The CDR3 covers 18 residues, taking in both the cysteine and the phenylalanine. This entry keeps only the CDR3 DNA: 54 bases, framed from base 1. V lost 0 bases and J lost 4 bases, and the count of bases not matched to a germline gene is 6. Beyond this particular receptor, the publication reports: A further reported finding was that TCR beta sequences accurately predicted the HLA-A and HLA-B alleles for most subjects in the first cohort. Around 16 rarely observed V segments, including chromosome 9 orphons, were excluded from the earlier analysis of about 600 of the donors because counts were too low. CMV serostatus was the only immune exposure information available for the cohort. A later analysis reported that several top co-occurrence clusters appeared linked to parvovirus B19, influenza, CMV and Epstein-Barr virus. A later genetic analysis reported fewer N-insertions in productive TCRs among donors in an Asian-associated ancestry cluster than the 666-donor mean. Correlated functional status among segregating V segments might be attributable to linkage disequilibrium, but an unknown experimental factor could not be ruled out. Some IMGT-functional V segments, including TRBV6-2 and TRBV6-3, could not be distinguished by the 87-base-pair reads and were therefore excluded. Presence/absence analyses assumed roughly uniform sequencing depth across donors, an assumption that may not hold. At a false discovery rate of 0.05, a later analysis linked under 20,000 TCR beta sequences to specific HLA alleles. In a later analysis, the rate of TCR association differed among HLA loci, with DRB1 alleles having the most associated TCRs and HLA-C alleles having the fewest. An association between a missense DCLRE1C variant and V-gene and J-gene trimming of TCR beta chains was found in a later genetic analysis and replicated in an independent cohort. The study gave a list of 150 to 200 TCR beta chains associated with cytomegalovirus. Only TCR beta chains were sequenced in this cohort, and the absence of alpha or paired-chain data limited detectable features. Three of the identified cytomegalovirus-associated TCR beta chains were confirmed in vitro to be specific for cytomegalovirus antigens. While some public TCRs were present in many individuals, most TCR sequences turned up only very rarely across donors. In a later analysis, HLA-associated TCR beta chains showed more clonal expansion and lower generation probabilities than non-associated chains that were equally common. It was suggested by the authors that the approach could potentially be generalized to other disease states and immunological phenotypes. Because HLA typing was unavailable for some donors at each locus, only the typed subset was used in association tests. In an earlier analysis of approximately 590 of the donors, most TCR beta V segments appeared in productive rearrangements about 90% or about 30% of the time, broadly matching IMGT annotations. In a later analysis, most CMV-associated TCR beta chains were found to appear HLA-restricted, with HLA associations seemingly driven largely by CMV exposure. Strong co-occurrence of HLA alleles, especially DR and DQ, made assigning TCR associations to individual alleles difficult. The sequencing pipeline was judged likely to have produced a cluster of highly shared sequence variants as a technical artifact. The classifier was reported to diagnose cytomegalovirus status with high specificity and sensitivity in both the original cohort and the validation cohort.

Receptor amplification or capture employed the immunoSEQ multiplex PCR assay. The multiplex PCR relied on a mix of 60 forward primers for TCR Vbeta segments and 13 reverse primers for TCR Jbeta segments. The CDR3 region of rearranged TCR beta genes was amplified from genomic DNA by a multiplex PCR assay. Amplified TCR beta libraries were sequenced as 87-base-pair reads on the Illumina HiSeq System. Per the source publication's procedure: Across the 670 or so repertoires, a later analysis counted tens of millions of unique TCR beta chains, some 11 million of which were shared by at least two donors. To remove PCR and sequencing errors, raw reads were error-corrected and collapsed into unique sequences using a nearest-neighbor algorithm that merged closely related sequences. CDR3 sequences were aligned to IMGT reference sequences to assign V, D and J gene segments. Each retained sequence needed at least a six-nucleotide match to both a V gene segment and a J gene segment. Rearrangements were called productive when the CDR3 lacked stop codons and stayed in frame with V and J; all others were non-productive. Following IMGT convention, CDR3 was defined as the stretch from the second conserved V-encoded cysteine to the conserved J-encoded phenylalanine. The earlier analysis of 450 to 750 of the donors excluded any sequence lacking an unambiguous match to a single V gene segment. In an earlier analysis of some 590 of the donors, a V segment was called functional when productive rearrangements were above 56.7%, and segregating when the standard deviation between donors exceeded 5%. A statistical classification framework was developed to diagnose cytomegalovirus status using the catalog of TCR beta chain sequences. V and J gene assignment, in a later analysis, came from comparing TCR nucleotide sequences with IMGT/GENE-DB human TR gene sequences. In a later analysis, CDR3 sequences and most-parsimonious VDJ recombination scenarios were assigned using the TCRdist pipeline. A later analysis defined each TCR beta chain by its CDR3 amino acid sequence plus V-gene family, and excluded reads lacking a unique V-gene family. In a later analysis, approximately 640 highly shared, low-generation-probability nucleotide sequences were removed to address suspected cross-contamination and a sequencing artifact. In a later analysis, a clonal expansion index for each public chain was calculated from normalized within-repertoire ranks of inferred template counts. In a later analysis, generation probabilities were computed with a VDJ recombination model fitted to out-of-frame rearrangements, and the resulting probabilities were checked against IGoR. Hypergeometric tests were used in a later analysis to score TCR-TCR, TCR-HLA and TCR-CMV co-occurrence, with a repertoire-size bias correction applied to the TCR pairs. A later analysis estimated false discovery rates by permuting HLA or CMV assignments 20 times. In a later analysis, co-occurring TCRs were grouped using DBSCAN, and TCRdist sequence similarity was added for clustering within HLA-allele-positive subsets. Co-occurrence clustering excluded repertoires with fewer than 30,000 or more than 120,000 public chains, plus five with anomalous nucleotide sharing. The table was pulled from immuneACCESS by TCRdb, which kept in-frame rearrangements only. Such tables lose some clones; where checked, under half of the loss comes from unresolved V genes, and the rest has no known cause. V and J calls plus clone size are reproduced from that table; the DNA served to infer D and trimming. In all, the sample holds 200,000 to 250,000 clones, and 75% to 90% of those were seen once. The ten most abundant clones make up less than 3% of the sample.

Recombination connected TRBV12-5 to TRBJ2-1, and 13 junctional nucleotides match TRBD2. Sequencing input: PBMCs. The sequence derives from a woman in her forties in good health and CMV-seronegative. CDR3 protein: CASGLVWTSGRQYNEQFF. The bases read TGTGCTAGTGGTTTGGTATGGACTAGCGGGAGACAATACAATGAGCAGTTCTTC.